A selection of T cell receptor beta chains follows, all from one sample in a study of blood T cell repertoires in COVID-19. The data were produced by immunoSEQ multiplex PCR, yet TCRdb's version contains in-frame clones alone and is incomplete. The repertoire has 100,000 to 150,000 clones, approximately 85% of them found once; the top ten carry approximately 3%. The sequencing input was peripheral blood. Receptors were obtained from an elderly woman with COVID-19, enrolled during active disease. Both conserved end residues are part of each CDR3. D genes are given only for firm matches. Rows may omit the clone size; those that give it use once, few, many or a size class.

D gene: NA; clone size: few; J gene: TRBJ1-2; V gene: TRBV20-1; CDR3 DNA: TGCAGAGCACCCGAGGGGGACGGCTACACCTTC; CDR3 protein: CRAPEGDGYTF
D gene: TRBD2; clone size: NA; J gene: TRBJ2-6; V gene: TRBV3-1/TRBV3-2; CDR3 DNA: TGTGCCAGCAGCCAAAGGATAGCGGGAGCCCTCGTCCTGACTTTC; CDR3 protein: CASSQRIAGALVLTF
D gene: NA; clone size: NA; J gene: TRBJ1-3; V gene: TRBV29-1; CDR3 DNA: TGCAGCGCTGGGAGAGAGGGAAACACCATATATTTT; CDR3 protein: CSAGREGNTIYF
D gene: TRBD1; clone size: NA; J gene: TRBJ1-5; V gene: TRBV3-1/TRBV3-2; CDR3 DNA: TGTGCCAGCAGCCAAAATCGGGGACAGGGGAATCAGCCCCAGCATTTT; CDR3 protein: CASSQNRGQGNQPQHF
D gene: TRBD2; clone size: NA; J gene: TRBJ2-2; V gene: TRBV6-2/TRBV6-3; CDR3 DNA: TGTGCCAGCAGTTCGACTAGCGTGACGTACACCGGGGAGCTGTTTTTT; CDR3 protein: CASSSTSVTYTGELFF
D gene: TRBD1; clone size: NA; J gene: TRBJ1-4; V gene: TRBV4-2; CDR3 DNA: TGTGCCAGCAGCCTCGGACAGGAAAAGAATGAAAAACTGTTTTTT; CDR3 protein: CASSLGQEKNEKLFF
D gene: NA; clone size: NA; J gene: TRBJ2-4; V gene: TRBV5-4; CDR3 DNA: TGTGCCAGCAATATTAATTACATTCAGTACTTC; CDR3 protein: CASNINYIQYF
D gene: NA; clone size: NA; J gene: TRBJ1-1; V gene: TRBV28; CDR3 DNA: TGTGCCAGCAGGACCCACGCCTTTGGGAGGGCTGAAGCTTTCTTT; CDR3 protein: CASRTHAFGRAEAFF
D gene: NA; clone size: once; J gene: TRBJ2-5; V gene: TRBV19; CDR3 DNA: TGTGCCAGTAGTATGGGGTCGGGGTCCCTTGAGACCCAGTACTTC; CDR3 protein: CASSMGSGSLETQYF
D gene: NA; clone size: NA; J gene: TRBJ2-3; V gene: TRBV5-8; CDR3 DNA: TGTGCCAGCAGCCCCCGAGTAGATACGCAGTATTTT; CDR3 protein: CASSPRVDTQYF
D gene: NA; clone size: few; J gene: TRBJ2-6; V gene: TRBV14; CDR3 DNA: TGTGCCAGCAGCCCGACGGGGGGGGCCAACGTCCTGACTTTC; CDR3 protein: CASSPTGGANVLTF
D gene: NA; clone size: once; J gene: TRBJ2-1; V gene: TRBV28; CDR3 DNA: TGTGCCAGCAGTTTCCGGGGGGCGTACAATGAGCAGTTCTTC; CDR3 protein: CASSFRGAYNEQFF
D gene: TRBD1; clone size: NA; J gene: TRBJ1-1; V gene: TRBV7-9; CDR3 DNA: TGTGCCAGCAGCGGGTTACAGGGGCTTATTCCCTACACTGAAGCTTTCTTT; CDR3 protein: CASSGLQGLIPYTEAFF
D gene: TRBD1; clone size: NA; J gene: TRBJ2-7; V gene: TRBV27; CDR3 DNA: TGTGCCAGCAGTTTATCGGGACAGGGGGTTCTAGAGCAGTACTTC; CDR3 protein: CASSLSGQGVLEQYF
D gene: TRBD1; clone size: NA; J gene: TRBJ1-5; V gene: TRBV7-2; CDR3 DNA: TGTGCCAGCAGCGCGACAGGGGGAAATCAGCCCCAGCATTTT; CDR3 protein: CASSATGGNQPQHF
D gene: TRBD2; clone size: NA; J gene: TRBJ2-7; V gene: TRBV10-3; CDR3 DNA: TGTGCCATCAGCCATACCGGGACTACCTACGAGCAGTACTTC; CDR3 protein: CAISHTGTTYEQYF
D gene: NA; clone size: NA; J gene: TRBJ2-2; V gene: TRBV28; CDR3 DNA: TGTGCCAGCAGTTCCCGACTCTCGACAGCCCTCAACACCGGGGAGCTGTTTTTT; CDR3 protein: CASSSRLSTALNTGELFF
D gene: NA; clone size: NA; J gene: TRBJ2-3; V gene: TRBV7-8; CDR3 DNA: TGTGCCAGCCTCGGGAGAACAGATACGCAGTATTTT; CDR3 protein: CASLGRTDTQYF
D gene: NA; clone size: NA; J gene: TRBJ2-7; V gene: TRBV28; CDR3 DNA: TGTGCCAGCAGTTTCGCAATTTTGCGGGGACAGACCTACGAGCAGTACTTC; CDR3 protein: CASSFAILRGQTYEQYF
D gene: NA; clone size: NA; J gene: TRBJ1-1; V gene: TRBV18; CDR3 DNA: TGTGCCAGCTCACCAATAAAGGTTGAGGCTGAAGCTTTCTTT; CDR3 protein: CASSPIKVEAEAFF
D gene: TRBD2; clone size: once; J gene: TRBJ2-7; V gene: TRBV5-4; CDR3 DNA: TGTGCCAGCAGCTCGGAACAGACTAGCCTGCGTTACGAGCAGTACTTC; CDR3 protein: CASSSEQTSLRYEQYF
D gene: TRBD2; clone size: once; J gene: TRBJ2-2; V gene: TRBV6-2/TRBV6-3; CDR3 DNA: TGTGCCAGCAGTTACTCAGGGCTAGCGGGAGAAGAAACCGGGGAGCTGTTTTTT; CDR3 protein: CASSYSGLAGEETGELFF
D gene: NA; clone size: NA; J gene: TRBJ1-4; V gene: TRBV2; CDR3 DNA: TGTGCCAGCAGTGAAGCGCAGGGTACTAATGAAAAACTGTTTTTT; CDR3 protein: CASSEAQGTNEKLFF
D gene: TRBD1; clone size: few; J gene: TRBJ1-1; V gene: TRBV28; CDR3 DNA: TGTGCCAGCAGTCTACCCGGGACAGGGAAAGGTGAAGCTTTCTTT; CDR3 protein: CASSLPGTGKGEAFF
D gene: TRBD1; clone size: few; J gene: TRBJ1-3; V gene: TRBV9; CDR3 DNA: TGTGCCAGCAGCGGGCGACAGGGGGCCGGTGGAAACACCATATATTTT; CDR3 protein: CASSGRQGAGGNTIYF
D gene: TRBD2; clone size: NA; J gene: TRBJ2-2; V gene: TRBV11-3; CDR3 DNA: TGTGCCAGCAGCTTCGAATCGGGAGCGGGAGAGGCCGGGGAGCTGTTTTTT; CDR3 protein: CASSFESGAGEAGELFF
D gene: NA; clone size: NA; J gene: TRBJ2-7; V gene: TRBV7-3; CDR3 DNA: TGTGCCAGCAGCCCTATTGCGGGCGATAGGGCCGAGCAGTACTTC; CDR3 protein: CASSPIAGDRAEQYF
D gene: TRBD2; clone size: NA; J gene: TRBJ2-3; V gene: TRBV7-3; CDR3 DNA: TGTGCCAGCAGCCGAGCGGGAGGGGGCACAGATACGCAGTATTTT; CDR3 protein: CASSRAGGGTDTQYF
D gene: NA; clone size: NA; J gene: TRBJ2-7; V gene: TRBV6-2/TRBV6-3; CDR3 DNA: TGTGCCAGCAGTTATCCGTTGGGTAGCGGCCAACAAAGCTACGAGCAGTACTTC; CDR3 protein: CASSYPLGSGQQSYEQYF
D gene: TRBD2; clone size: few; J gene: TRBJ2-1; V gene: TRBV11-1; CDR3 DNA: TGTGCCAGCAGCTTAAAGGGCGGGAGGGCGGATGAGCAGTTCTTC; CDR3 protein: CASSLKGGRADEQFF
D gene: NA; clone size: NA; J gene: TRBJ2-6; V gene: TRBV5-1; CDR3 DNA: TGCGCCAGCAGCTTGGAAGGACTCCCGGGGGCCAACGTCCTGACTTTC; CDR3 protein: CASSLEGLPGANVLTF
D gene: TRBD2; clone size: NA; J gene: TRBJ2-1; V gene: TRBV5-1; CDR3 DNA: TGCGCCAGCACCCTTACCGGGACTAGCCAATACAATGAGCAGTTCTTC; CDR3 protein: CASTLTGTSQYNEQFF
D gene: NA; clone size: few; J gene: TRBJ1-1; V gene: TRBV28; CDR3 DNA: TGTGCCAGCAGTTTGATAGTACAGGGCTCTGAAGCTTTCTTT; CDR3 protein: CASSLIVQGSEAFF
D gene: NA; clone size: NA; J gene: TRBJ2-7; V gene: TRBV4-2; CDR3 DNA: TGTGCCAGCAGCCAAGATACAGGGAACTACTACGAGCAGTACTTC; CDR3 protein: CASSQDTGNYYEQYF
D gene: NA; clone size: once; J gene: TRBJ2-1; V gene: TRBV19; CDR3 DNA: TGTGCCAGTAGTATAGATACTACCGGGTCATCCTACAATGAGCAGTTCTTC; CDR3 protein: CASSIDTTGSSYNEQFF
D gene: NA; clone size: NA; J gene: TRBJ2-5; V gene: TRBV5-1; CDR3 DNA: TGCGCCAGCAGCTTGTCAAGGACAGTCCAAGAGACCCAGTACTTC; CDR3 protein: CASSLSRTVQETQYF
D gene: TRBD1; clone size: NA; J gene: TRBJ1-2; V gene: TRBV5-1; CDR3 DNA: TGCGCCAGCTCCTTAAACAGGGGAACTAACTATGGCTACACCTTC; CDR3 protein: CASSLNRGTNYGYTF
D gene: NA; clone size: many; J gene: TRBJ1-4; V gene: TRBV6-6; CDR3 DNA: TGTGCCAGCCGGGGAGAAGCAACTAATGAAAAACTGTTTTTT; CDR3 protein: CASRGEATNEKLFF
D gene: NA; clone size: NA; J gene: TRBJ2-4; V gene: TRBV28; CDR3 DNA: TGTGCCAGCAGTTTGCCGGGGGTAAACATTCAGTACTTC; CDR3 protein: CASSLPGVNIQYF
D gene: NA; clone size: once; J gene: TRBJ2-6; V gene: TRBV6-6; CDR3 DNA: TGTGCCAGCAGTATAACAGGCTCTGGGGCCAACGTCCTGACTTTC; CDR3 protein: CASSITGSGANVLTF